The 26 T cell receptor beta chains below come from one sample, sequenced in a study of OX40 agonist ivuxolimab in advanced cancers. Sequencing was performed with immunoSEQ multiplex PCR; in TCRdb, only in-frame clones are kept and a portion is missing. The sample holds 65,000 to 75,000 clones, about 87% seen once. The sequences come from CD4+ or CD8+ T cells sorted from blood, collected in a trial of the OX40 agonist ivuxolimab. All receptors derive from an adult with an advanced solid tumor such as melanoma, head and neck, liver or kidney cancer.

As regards this clone: The sample contains more than one DNA sequence encoding this CDR3. The DNA for the CDR3 is TGTGCCAGCAGCCGGGACGGTAAGAACACTGAAGCTTTCTTT. Protein product: CASSRDGKNTEAFF. V gene TRBV7-9 combines with J gene TRBJ1-1, with D possibly matching TRBD1 (5 bases). This CDR3 spans 14 amino acids. Trimming stripped 5 bases from V and 1 base from J, with 11 bases between. The germline CDR1 and CDR2 sequences are SEHNR and FQNEAQ (reference sequence). The variable domain in full, completed from reference TRBV7-9 and TRBJ1-1, reads DTGVSQNPRHKITKRGQNVTFRCDPISEHNRLYWYRQTLGQGPEFLTYFQNEAQLEKSRLLSDRFSAERPKGSFSTLEIQRTEQGDSAMYLCASSRDGKNTEAFFGQGTRLTVV.

The gene calls are TRBV9 and TRBJ1-2; 7 bases align to TRBD1. This CDR3 spans 15 amino acids. J was trimmed by 2 bases and V by 4 bases; bases with no gene match: 8. CDR1 SGDLS and CDR2 YYNGEE come from the germline V gene. The CDR3 coding sequence is TGTGCCAGCAGCCCGCTCGGACAGGACAACTATGGCTACACCTTC. It is translated as CASSPLGQDNYGYTF. The full variable domain, completed using reference TRBV9 and TRBJ1-2, is DSGVTQTPKHLITATGQRVTLRCSPRSGDLSVYWYQQSLDQGLQFLIQYYNGEERAKGNILERFSAQQFPDLHSELNLSSLELGDSALYFCASSPLGQDNYGYTFGSGTRLTVV.

V is TRBV29-1 and J is TRBJ2-5; D not resolved. V was shortened by 1 base and J by 5 bases, with 14 bases between the two germline ends. CDR3 size: 14 residues. In germline, CDR1 is SQVTM, CDR2 ANQGSEA. CDR3 coding DNA: TGCAGCGTTGAAGGTACCTCTCCGAGGGAGACCCAGTACTTC. Amino acids: CSVEGTSPRETQYF.

This clone was recorded only once. The rearrangement links TRBV30 to TRBJ2-1, with D possibly being TRBD2 (6 bases). CDR1 and CDR2 (germline): GTSNPN, SVGIG (reference sequence). Trimming took 4 bases from V and 1 from J, leaving 14 bases between them. The CDR3 length is 15 residues. The CDR3 sequence is CAWTGLAGSYNEQFF. The CDR3 nucleotides are TGTGCCTGGACCGGTTTGGCGGGGTCCTACAATGAGCAGTTCTTC.

DNA for the CDR3: TGTGCCTGGAGCGCACAGGGGGCGTATCAGCCCCAGCATTTT. Translated, it gives CAWSAQGAYQPQHF. The chain links TRBV30 to TRBJ1-5; TRBD1 aligns across 9 bases. Per germline, CDR1 GTSNPN and CDR2 SVGIG (reference sequence). The CDR3 extends over 14 amino acids. Unmatched junction bases numbered 5, after V lost 3 bases and J lost 5 bases. Complete variable domain (other parts from reference TRBV30 and TRBJ1-5): SQTIHQWPATLVQPVGSPLSLECTVEGTSNPNLYWYRQAAGRGLQLLFYSVGIGQISSEVPQNLSASRPQDRQFILSSKKLLLSDSGFYLCAWSAQGAYQPQHFGDGTRLSIL.

CDR3 region: CASRNYNSPLHF. CDR3 DNA: TGTGCCAGCAGAAACTATAATTCACCCCTCCACTTT. The genes are TRBV27 and TRBJ1-6, with D unclear. V lost 6 bases, J lost 3 bases, and 3 bases lay in between. There are 12 residues in the CDR3. CDR1 and CDR2 from the germline V gene are MNHEY and SMNVEV (reference sequence).

The chain employs TRBV30 and TRBJ1-2; D gene ambiguous. There are 14 residues in the CDR3. The germline CDR1 and CDR2 sequences are GTSNPN and SVGIG (reference sequence). V lost 6 bases and J 8 bases, leaving 22 bases between the germline ends. CDR3 protein: CACPPRRDYRGYTF. CDR3 coding DNA: TGTGCCTGCCCCCCTAGGAGGGATTATCGAGGCTACACCTTC.

This chain uses TRBV6-5 with TRBJ2-7, with TRBD1 matching over 8 bases. The CDR3 consists of 13 residues. The V and J ends lost 10 bases and 6 bases, in that order; junction bases with no gene match: 11. Germline CDR1 is MNHEY and CDR2 is SVGAGI. The CDR3 DNA reads TGTGCCACTCGGGGGACAGGATCGGGCGAGCAGTACTTC. Protein product: CATRGTGSGEQYF.

Points on this clone: Because the CDR3 is missing its conserved closing phenylalanine or tryptophan, this is likely a read error. For the CDR3, the DNA is TGCGCCAGCAGCTTGGACAGCGGAACCTACGAGCAGTACCTC. Translation gives CASSLDSGTYEQYL. The rearrangement links TRBV5-1 to TRBJ2-7, with D possibly TRBD2 on 5 matching bases. CDR1 is SGHRS and CDR2 is YFSETQ in the germline V gene. CDR3 length: 14 residues. Deletions cut 0 bases from V and 2 bases from J, with 9 bases between.

The rearrangement uses TRBV28 and TRBJ1-5; tentative D call: TRBD1 (6 bases). Trimming took 1 base from V and 1 from J, leaving 17 bases between them. CDR1 is MDHEN, CDR2 SYDVKM, per germline. This CDR3 comprises 18 residues. The CDR3 DNA sequence: TGTGCCAGCAGTTTATTACGGGGGGCGAGGAGAAGCAATCAGCCCCAGCATTTT. This gives the protein CASSLLRGARRSNQPQHF.

This clone occurred a few times. V is TRBV19 and J is TRBJ1-5; maybe TRBD1 (5 bases). This CDR3 region has 12 residues. With 6 bases removed from V and 6 bases from J, the gap between germline ends came to 9 bases. CDR1 is LNHDA and CDR2 is SQIVND in the germline V gene (reference sequence). Here the CDR3 reads CASRAGIQPQHF. The CDR3 DNA sequence: TGTGCCAGTAGGGCAGGGATTCAGCCCCAGCATTTT.

A few counts support this clone. This chain connects TRBV18 to TRBJ2-7, with 9 bases matching TRBD1. In germline, CDR1 is KGHSH, CDR2 LQKENI. The CDR3 runs to 14 residues. Trimming took 2 bases from V and 5 from J; bases not matched to a gene: 4. CDR3 region: CASSPGTGRDEQYF. CDR3 coding DNA: TGTGCCAGCTCACCAGGGACAGGGCGCGACGAGCAGTACTTC.

J is TRBJ1-3 and V is TRBV7-6; the D is unclear. V was cut by 5 bases and J by 4 bases, with 6 bases left in between. The germline V gene has CDR1 SGHVS and CDR2 FNYEAQ. The CDR3 spans 12 residues. The CDR3 region has the DNA TGTGCCAGCAGCGCACGGGGAAACACCATATATTTT. This sequence encodes CASSARGNTIYF.

CDR3 sequence (DNA): TGCGCCAGCAGCTCGGGACAGGCCGGAGGGGAGCAGTACTTC. Translation gives CASSSGQAGGEQYF. The chain links TRBV5-1 to TRBJ2-5; 8 positions match TRBD1. This CDR3 contains 14 residues. The ends lost 3 bases at V and 11 bases at J; junction bases unmatched: 12. From germline, CDR1 is SGHRS and CDR2 YFSETQ.

This chain links TRBV29-1 with TRBJ2-7; 10 bases are shared with TRBD2. The germline gives CDR1 SQVTM, CDR2 ANQGSEA. CDR3 length equals 13 residues. After removal of 4 bases from V and 3 bases from J, the junction contained 3 bases not matched to a gene. CDR3: CSVASSGSYEQYF. CDR3 bases: TGCAGCGTTGCGTCTAGCGGGAGCTACGAGCAGTACTTC.

The genes are TRBV7-9 and TRBJ1-5, with a possible D match to TRBD1 (5 bases). CDR1 is SEHNR and CDR2 is FQNEAQ in the germline V gene (reference sequence). This CDR3 has 14 residues. The germline V and J ends were trimmed by 4 bases and 2 bases, with 9 bases remaining between them. CDR3 DNA sequence: TGTGCCAGCAGCTCGGCCAGGGGCAATCAGCCCCAGCATTTT. The encoded protein is CASSSARGNQPQHF.

The chain links TRBV6-6 to TRBJ1-2; 10 bases line up with TRBD1. The germline V gene encodes CDR1 MNHNY and CDR2 SVGAGI (reference sequence). The junction had 3 bases not matched to a gene; V was cut back by 6 bases and J by 8 bases. This CDR3 is built from 12 residues. This CDR3 is CASRKGQGGYTF. The CDR3 DNA reads as TGTGCCAGCAGGAAGGGACAGGGGGGCTACACCTTC.

V and J are TRBV5-1 and TRBJ1-4, with 9 positions matching TRBD1. The CDR3 covers 15 residues. The trim removed 0 bases at V and 7 bases at J, leaving 4 bases unmatched. Looked up from germline, CDR1 is SGHRS and CDR2 is YFSETQ. As DNA, the CDR3 is TGCGCCAGCAGCTTGGGGGGACAGGGCGGTGAAAAACTGTTTTTT. Its protein product is CASSLGGQGGEKLFF.

This clone was observed a few times. The chain combines TRBV19 with TRBJ1-4; TRBD1 aligns across 7 bases. The J segment lost 0 bases and the V segment lost 3 bases, leaving 4 bases of the junction unmatched. Per the germline V gene, CDR1 is LNHDA and CDR2 is SQIVND (reference sequence). CDR3 size: 16 residues. The CDR3 DNA reads TGTGCCAGTAGTATCCGCGGACAGGCAACTAATGAAAAACTGTTTTTT. Residues: CASSIRGQATNEKLFF.

This rearrangement joins TRBV7-2 to TRBJ2-7; no clear D gene. This CDR3 region has 16 residues. The ends were cut back, 2 bases at V and 1 base at J, with 15 bases in the middle. CDR1 and CDR2 from the germline V gene are SGHTA and FQGNSA. The chain's CDR3 is CASSLTSAGLSYEQYF. For the CDR3, the DNA is TGTGCCAGCAGCTTAACTTCGGCAGGTCTTTCCTACGAGCAGTACTTC.

The V call is TRBV28, the J call TRBJ1-2; tentatively, D is TRBD1 (5 bases). The germline V and J ends were trimmed by 4 bases and 4 bases, with 13 bases remaining between them. The CDR3 length is 14 residues. Germline CDR1 MDHEN, CDR2 SYDVKM. CDR3 region: CASSYEARVYGYTF. The CDR3 coding sequence is TGTGCCAGCAGTTATGAAGCCAGGGTCTATGGCTACACCTTC.

V is TRBV9 and J is TRBJ2-2; D is perhaps TRBD1 (7 bases). CDR3 length: 16 amino acids. V was trimmed by 4 bases and J by 5 bases, leaving 18 bases between them. The germline gives CDR1 SGDLS, CDR2 YYNGEE. The DNA for the CDR3 is TGTGCCAGCAGCATCCTCCCGTCAGGGGGGACCGGGGAGCTGTTTTTT. This encodes CASSILPSGGTGELFF. The variable domain in full, completed from reference TRBV9 and TRBJ2-2, reads DSGVTQTPKHLITATGQRVTLRCSPRSGDLSVYWYQQSLDQGLQFLIQYYNGEERAKGNILERFSAQQFPDLHSELNLSSLELGDSALYFCASSILPSGGTGELFFGEGSRLTVL.

This chain connects TRBV9 to TRBJ2-3, with 8 positions matching TRBD2. The V gene's germline CDR1 is SGDLS and CDR2 YYNGEE. The CDR3 is 14 amino acids. Trimming removed 4 bases from V and 4 bases from J; junction bases left unmatched: 5. CDR3 sequence reads: CASSTAGVADTQYF. For the CDR3, the DNA is TGTGCCAGCAGCACAGCGGGGGTCGCAGATACGCAGTATTTT.

The chain recombines TRBV5-1 with TRBJ2-2; D is possibly TRBD1 (6 bases). V dropped 1 base and J dropped 1 base, with 8 bases sitting between them. The CDR3 extends over 15 amino acids. Per germline, CDR1 SGHRS and CDR2 YFSETQ. In DNA form, the CDR3 reads TGCGCCAGCAGCTTGATACAGGGGAACACCGGGGAGCTGTTTTTT. It specifies CASSLIQGNTGELFF.

The rearrangement uses TRBV7-7 and TRBJ2-3; a possible D gene is TRBD2 (5 bases). CDR1 is SSHAT, CDR2 FNYEAQ, per germline (reference sequence). This CDR3 spans 13 amino acids. Trimming shortened V by 5 bases and J by 4 bases, and 10 bases separated the two germline ends. The CDR3 is CASSLGMADTQYF. The CDR3 coding sequence is TGTGCCAGCAGCCTCGGGATGGCAGATACGCAGTATTTT.

The V call is TRBV5-5, the J call TRBJ1-3; a possible D gene is TRBD1 (6 bases). There are 14 residues in the CDR3. V lost 4 bases, J lost 1 base, and 9 bases lay in between. CDR1 is SGHKS, CDR2 YYEKEE, per germline (reference sequence). The CDR3 DNA is TGTGCCAGCAGCCCACAGGGATCTGGAAACACCATATATTTT. Protein: CASSPQGSGNTIYF.